The 24 T cell receptor beta chains reported below all come from one sample, sequenced in a study of T cells in Graves' hyperthyroidism and ophthalmopathy. Researchers amplified the TCR beta CDR3 regions from RNA transcripts. HTBI primers drove first-round RT-PCR of the TCR CDR3. TCRdb used MiXCR to reprocess the multiplex PCR reads, holding one entry per CDR3 protein. The profile shows nearly 600,000 distinct CDR3 sequences, 12% to 15% of them singletons. The sample taken for sequencing was blood. The origin of the receptors is a woman aged 18-30 years with Graves' ophthalmopathy.

This clonotype was recorded at least ten times. The CDR3 protein is CASSPVLAGENEQYF. DNA of the CDR3: TGTGCCAGCAGCCCCGTTCTAGCGGGAGAGAACGAGCAGTACTTC. J is TRBJ2-7 and V is TRBV7-9, with 10 bases matching TRBD2. After removal of 5 bases from V and 5 bases from J, the junction contained 9 bases not matched to a gene. Germline CDR1 is SEHNR and CDR2 is FQNEAQ (reference sequence). This CDR3 is built from 15 residues.

This clonotype showed up many times. The chain joins TRBV28 to TRBJ1-2; D might be TRBD1 (6 bases). The germline gives CDR1 MDHEN, CDR2 SYDVKM. Trimming shortened V by 3 bases and J by 7 bases, and 15 bases separated the two germline ends. This CDR3 contains 14 residues. CDR3 residues: CASSFRGARAGYTF. The CDR3 DNA follows: TGTGCCAGCAGTTTTAGGGGGGCGAGGGCTGGCTACACCTTC.

This clonotype came up a few times. J is TRBJ2-3 and V is TRBV19; 8 nucleotides agree with TRBD1. The CDR3 extends over 15 amino acids. The ends lost 2 bases at V and 3 bases at J; junction bases unmatched: 4. Germline V gene lookup returns CDR1 LNHDA and CDR2 SQIVND (reference sequence). In DNA form, the CDR3 reads TGTGCCAGTAGTATATTTACAGGGGGTACAGATACGCAGTATTTT. This translates into CASSIFTGGTDTQYF.

This clonotype was observed at least ten times. The chain is built from TRBV6-2 or TRBV6-3 and TRBJ2-7, with D hard to call. Deletions cut 5 bases from V and 2 bases from J, with 16 bases between. Looked up from germline, CDR1 is MNHEY and CDR2 is SVGEGT. There are 15 residues in the CDR3. CDR3 coding DNA: TGTGCCAGCAGTAACGCGACCGAGCTGCCCTACGAGCAGTACTTC. Encoded protein: CASSNATELPYEQYF.

This clonotype appeared many times. The chain recombines TRBV27 with TRBJ1-1; D remains unclear. V was cut by 5 bases and J by 2 bases, with 12 bases left in between. The germline CDR1 and CDR2 sequences are MNHEY and SMNVEV (reference sequence). There are 14 residues in the CDR3. The chain's CDR3 is CASSHPNSNTEAFF. The CDR3 DNA reads as TGTGCCAGCAGTCATCCAAACAGTAACACTGAAGCTTTCTTT.

Notes on this clonotype: A much larger clone lies a single base off, so this may be a read error. The chain is built from TRBV7-3 and TRBJ2-5, with 10 nucleotides matching TRBD2. Per the germline V gene, CDR1 is SGHTA and CDR2 is FQGTGA. The CDR3 is 15 amino acids. CDR3: CVSSVLAGSQETQYF. The DNA for the CDR3 is TGTGTCAGCAGCGTACTAGCGGGGAGCCAAGAGACCCAGTACTTC.

The count of this clonotype is one. The V gene is TRBV20-1, the J gene TRBJ2-1; 13 nucleotides line up with TRBD2. Germline V gives CDR1 DFQATT, CDR2 SNEGSKA (reference sequence). The CDR3 loop spans 14 amino acids. Trimming took 5 bases from V and 12 from J; bases not matched to a gene: 10. The CDR3 nucleotides are TGCAGTGCTCGCTCCGGGACTAGCGGGAAAGGGCAGTTCTTC. This gives the protein CSARSGTSGKGQFF.

The chain is built from TRBV7-2 and TRBJ2-5; no reliable D call. The CDR3 is made up of 13 amino acids. Trimming took 5 bases from V and 5 from J, leaving 12 bases between them. Per germline, CDR1 SGHTA and CDR2 FQGNSA. The CDR3 loop reads CASSRRAVETQYF. The DNA for the CDR3 is TGTGCCAGCAGCCGCCGGGCAGTTGAGACCCAGTACTTC.

Ten or more counts support this clonotype. V usage is TRBV5-6 and J usage is TRBJ1-5; D is perhaps TRBD1 (5 bases). This CDR3 spans 16 amino acids. V lost 4 bases and J 7 bases, leaving 21 bases between the germline ends. Germline CDR1 is SGHDT and CDR2 is YYEEEE. The CDR3 is CASSMETGTDSQPQHF. In DNA, the CDR3 is TGTGCCAGCAGCATGGAAACCGGGACTGACTCCCAGCCCCAGCATTTT.

V is TRBV7-9 and J is TRBJ1-2, with a weak D call TRBD1 (5 bases). This CDR3 comprises 15 residues. V was clipped by 5 bases and J by 4 bases, with 17 bases between them. Germline CDR1 is SEHNR and CDR2 is FQNEAQ (reference sequence). CDR3 nucleotides: TGTGCCAGCAGCAGCGGGACTCCTAGCCTCTATGGCTACACCTTC. It specifies CASSSGTPSLYGYTF.

This clonotype was counted between two and nine times. V is TRBV19 and J is TRBJ2-7; D is ambiguous. CDR1 is LNHDA and CDR2 is SQIVND in the germline V gene (reference sequence). Trimming took 5 bases from V and 6 from J, leaving 17 bases between them. This CDR3 contains 14 residues. CDR3 DNA sequence: TGTGCCAGTAGTGGGCGCGAACCCGCCTCCGAGCAGTACTTC. Translation: CASSGREPASEQYF.

This clonotype occurred many times. J is TRBJ2-1 and V is TRBV11-2, with D possibly matching TRBD2 (7 bases). The CDR3 has 13 amino acids. The V end was cut by 6 bases, the J end by 5 bases, with 11 bases between. The germline CDR1 and CDR2 sequences are SGHAT and FQNNGV. CDR3 bases: TGTGCCAGCAGTGAAGGGGGGGACAATGAGCAGTTCTTC. Residues: CASSEGGDNEQFF.

The chain uses TRBV6-5 and TRBJ2-7; 15 positions agree with TRBD2. CDR3 length: 14 residues. Germline loops: CDR1 MNHEY, CDR2 SVGAGI. J gave up 6 bases and V 5 bases, and 2 bases lay outside the gene matches. CDR3 protein: CASSGLAGGGEQYF. As DNA, the CDR3 is TGTGCCAGCAGTGGACTAGCGGGAGGGGGCGAGCAGTACTTC.

V gene TRBV28 combines with J gene TRBJ2-1; 9 nucleotides match TRBD1. V trimming: 2 bases; J trimming: 9 bases; junction bases outside the gene matches: 5. Germline lookup yields CDR1 MDHEN and CDR2 SYDVKM. This CDR3 is 14 amino acids long. The CDR3 loop reads CASSLRQGQGEQFF. DNA for the CDR3: TGTGCCAGCAGTTTACGACAGGGACAGGGTGAGCAGTTCTTC.

This clonotype was observed many times. This chain uses TRBV4-3 with TRBJ1-1, with TRBD1 as a possible D gene (5 bases). The germline CDR1 and CDR2 sequences are LGHNA and YSLEER. The CDR3 runs to 15 residues. Trimming shortened V by 1 base and J by 0 bases, and 9 bases separated the two germline ends. The DNA of the CDR3 is TGCGCCAGCAGCCAAGGTGCGGGGGTGAACACTGAAGCTTTCTTT. It codes for CASSQGAGVNTEAFF.

This clonotype occurred many times. This rearrangement joins TRBV20-1 to TRBJ1-1; D remains ambiguous. V shed 7 bases and J shed 1 base, with 13 bases lying between them. Germline lookup yields CDR1 DFQATT and CDR2 SNEGSKA (reference sequence). The CDR3 spans 13 residues. CDR3 sequence reads: CSVNHLTNTEAFF. The CDR3 bases are TGCAGTGTCAACCACCTGACGAACACTGAAGCTTTCTTT.

This clonotype was counted ten times or more. Here the CDR3 reads CSARDTRQETQYF. The CDR3, as DNA: TGCAGTGCTAGAGATACCCGGCAAGAGACCCAGTACTTC. V gene TRBV20-1 combines with J gene TRBJ2-5; D gene uncertain. Germline assignment: CDR1 DFQATT and CDR2 SNEGSKA (reference sequence). V lost 0 bases and J lost 2, with 7 bases in between. The CDR3 length is 13 residues.

This clonotype was seen at least ten times. V gene TRBV30 combines with J gene TRBJ2-7; D not resolved. This CDR3 region has 12 residues. V was shortened by 5 bases and J by 0 bases, with 8 bases between the two germline ends. From germline, CDR1 is GTSNPN and CDR2 SVGIG (reference sequence). Here the CDR3 reads CAWDIGSYEQYF. Here the CDR3 DNA reads TGTGCCTGGGACATAGGCTCCTACGAGCAGTACTTC.

The chain recombines TRBV7-2 with TRBJ2-2; tentatively, D is TRBD2 (6 bases). The CDR3 consists of 12 residues. Per the germline V gene, CDR1 is SGHTA and CDR2 is FQGNSA. The V and J ends lost 8 bases and 8 bases respectively, with 12 bases between them. This CDR3 reads CASGLGGGELFF. In DNA, the CDR3 is TGTGCCAGCGGATTGGGGGGTGGGGAGCTGTTTTTT.

This clonotype was observed at least ten times. The chain carries TRBV6-1 and TRBJ2-3, with D possibly TRBD2 on 5 matching bases. Germline lookup yields CDR1 MNHNS and CDR2 SASEGT. This CDR3 region has 14 residues. Trimming removed 5 bases at V and 6 bases at J, with 15 bases between. In nucleotides, the CDR3 is TGTGCCAGCAGTTTATCGCTAGCTGGTGATACGCAGTATTTT. This codes for CASSLSLAGDTQYF.

This clonotype turned up a few times. The rearrangement uses TRBV3-1 and TRBJ1-3, with 7 positions matching TRBD1. V shed 4 bases, J shed 4 bases, and the junction held 13 bases outside the gene matches. The CDR3 runs to 17 residues. Germline V lookup: CDR1 LGHDT, CDR2 YNNKEL (reference sequence). This chain's CDR3 is CASSPDQGGTEGNTIYF. Written as DNA, the CDR3 is TGTGCCAGCAGCCCAGACCAGGGGGGGACAGAGGGAAACACCATATATTTT.

Ten or more counts support this clonotype. The chain couples TRBV6-2 or TRBV6-3 to TRBJ1-1; no reliable D call. The CDR3 is 14 amino acids. Per the germline V gene, CDR1 is MNHEY and CDR2 is SVGEGT. V was cut by 4 bases and J by 1 base, with 10 bases left in between. CDR3 sequence: CASSWTRGNTEAFF. The CDR3 DNA follows: TGTGCCAGCAGTTGGACGAGAGGGAACACTGAAGCTTTCTTT.

CDR3 coding DNA: TGTGCCAGCAGTAGCTACTCCGGGACTAGCGGGATCCCGGGCGCAGATACGCAGTATTTT. Protein sequence: CASSSYSGTSGIPGADTQYF. The rearrangement joins TRBV12-3 or TRBV12-4 to TRBJ2-3, with 13 bases matching TRBD2. V lost 5 bases and J lost 4; bases outside the gene matches: 18. This CDR3 has 20 amino acids.

This clonotype was seen repeatedly, ten times or more. The J gene is TRBJ2-6, the V gene TRBV7-9; D is ambiguous. The CDR3 sequence is 15 residues long. Germline assignment: CDR1 SEHNR and CDR2 FQNEAQ (reference sequence). Trimming took off 0 bases at V and 4 bases at J, with 7 bases between the two ends. For the CDR3, the DNA is TGTGCCAGCAGCTTAGCGCCGAGCGGGGCCAACGTCCTGACTTTC. Its translation is CASSLAPSGANVLTF.